Listed here is a single T cell receptor (beta chain). Its antigen remains unknown. The sample originates from a study of cytomegalovirus exposure and HLA in healthy donors. Study information: An earlier analysis identified 120 million or so unique TCR beta sequences in 150 million to 200 million T cells. Whole-study results and caveats: DRB1 had the most TCR associations and HLA-C the fewest, a later analysis found, with rates varying by HLA locus. The classifier, whose performance was assessed in both the original and validation cohorts, reportedly diagnosed cytomegalovirus status with high specificity and sensitivity. Donors were assumed by presence/absence analyses to have roughly uniform sequencing depth.

In the PCR, 60 Vbeta and 13 Jbeta primers were used. TCRdb's copy holds only in-frame clones and misses some; the assay was immunoSEQ multiplex PCR. Of 150,000 or so clones detected, around three quarters appear once; the ten largest clones hold approximately 3%. Specimen: PBMCs. The sequence was collected from a male donor in good health and CMV-seronegative.

The CDR3 region has the DNA TGTGCCAGCAGCCCCCGACTAGCGGGGAGCTCTTACGAGCAGTACTTC. Its translation: CASSPRLAGSSYEQYF. The genes are TRBV7-9 and TRBJ2-7; TRBD2 matches at 11 bases. The ends lost 5 bases at V and 4 bases at J; junction bases unmatched: 10. This CDR3 spans 16 amino acids. Germline CDR1 reads SEHNR; CDR2 reads FQNEAQ (reference sequence).